Given below is one T cell receptor beta chain in context. Its recognized antigen is unknown. Per-nucleotide qualities are absent, and no much larger clonotype sits a single base away. The sample comes from a study of shared clonotypes between healthy human individuals (dated by TCRdb to 2018 to 2020). Study-wide context: Three men and a couple of women, aged 18 to 49 years, made up the cohort. Libraries were prepared and TCR repertoires were sequenced by different laboratories using diverse techniques, in order to increase sequencing depth and limit assay-specific biases. Per donor, leukapheresis produced somewhere between about 0.8 and 9 billion PBMCs. To estimate repertoire size and how much clonotypes are shared between individuals, the study performed deep sequencing of blood TCR repertoires from 4 to 6 healthy adults.

Results the study describes overall, beyond this receptor: Because the study included only a small number of donors, the genetic and exposure-history diversity represented was limited. Based on pairwise subsampling, the degree of clonotype sharing among donors was expected to be affected by sequencing depth. Only blood was sampled, and tissue TCR repertoires likely differ from those in blood.

Trimming leaves V shorter by 4 bases and J shorter by 11 bases, with the junction holding 8 bases beyond the gene matches. The CDR3 covers 14 residues, taking in both the cysteine and the phenylalanine. The DNA shown is the 42-base CDR3, in frame from base 1. From a lookup of the germline V gene, CDR1 and CDR2 are SGHTA and FQGNSA. The donors were healthy, HIV-negative adults who had no recently reported acute infections or vaccinations. Every donor was a Caucasian adult living in Nashville, Tennessee, USA. For unsorted samples, around 85 million PBMCs were counted, and genomic DNA was extracted using the QIAamp DNA Blood Mini kit. Blood was obtained by leukapheresis, after which PBMCs were separated by Ficoll-Histopaque density gradient centrifugation and cryopreserved in liquid nitrogen vapor phase. Using the deep immunoSEQ assay, multiplex PCR amplified TCR CDR3 regions from genomic DNA. Extracted genomic DNA from each cell subset was spread evenly across all wells of several immunoSEQ 96-well plates, with each plate serving as a replicate. For unsorted PBMC, about 300 ng of genomic DNA, equivalent to 25,000 to 35,000 T cell genomes, went into each replicate PCR. Ten immunoSEQ deep assay plates were used to sequence the unsorted PBMC genomic DNA. The purified libraries were quantified using a Qubit 3.0 fluorometer, sized with a Bioanalyzer 2100, and then quantified again using the KAPA Library Quantification kit. Every immunoSEQ 96-well plate was sequenced on a dedicated single-read 150-cycle Illumina NextSeq 550 flow cell. The published analysis was carried out like this. Because the immunoSEQ output held only junctional sequences and lacked quality scores, the filtering could not match the filtering applied to full-length reads. Sequences were annotated with PyIR, a Python wrapper for IgBLAST v1.9, and V/J genes and CDR3 were assigned using IMGT germline references. Any read was removed if the V/J assignment was weak (E-value above 1e-6), the CDR3 was missing, or the read contained stop codons, out-of-frame junctions, or ambiguous translated residues. V3J clonotypes were defined as sequences sharing an identical inferred V gene, J gene, and CDR3 amino acid sequence. Percentage overlap between repertoires was calculated by dividing the number of shared unique clonotypes by the size of the smaller repertoire. RTK rarefaction, the Chao1 estimator, and Recon v2.1 estimates of unobserved clonotypes were used to assess repertoire richness. Drawn from immuneACCESS, this table holds only the in-frame rearrangements with V and J called that TCRdb kept. Clones are partly lost; checked studies trace under half to an unresolved V gene and leave the rest unexplained. V, J and clone size are those of that table, while D and trimming were read from the DNA. This sample lists 450,000 to 650,000 clones; around 78% were detected once. Of the sample, 12% is held by the ten largest clones.

The V gene is TRBV7-2 and the J gene is TRBJ2-3, and 11 junctional nucleotides match TRBD2. Material for sequencing was PBMCs. The receptor was isolated from a woman in her thirties or forties in good health. Some clones in this sample may be carry-over from other donors' samples. The DNA sequence is TGTGCCAGCAGCTCACTAGCGGGAGCTGCTGGGCAGTATTTT. It codes for CASSSLAGAAGQYF. With the portions outside the CDR3 filled from the reference TRBV7-2 and TRBJ2-3 genes, the complete variable region becomes GAGVSQSPSNKVTEKGKDVELRCDPISGHTALYWYRQSLGQGLEFLIYFQGNSAPDKSGLPSDRFSAERTGGSVSTLTIQRTQQEDSAVYLCASSSLAGAAGQYFGPGTRLTVL.